In this sample, the clone carrying this T cell receptor (beta chain) turned up once. Some clones are missing from TCRdb's copy, which holds only in-frame ones; the method was immunoSEQ multiplex PCR. Of 60,000 to 90,000 clones in the sample, about 79% were seen once. This sample is part of a study of blood T cell repertoires in COVID-19. Study at large: Specimens from acute and convalescent COVID-19 originated in the United States, Italy and Spain.

The CDR3 extends over 13 amino acids. Trimming stripped 10 bases from V and 10 bases from J, with 19 bases between. In germline, CDR1 is MNHEY, CDR2 SVGAGI. This chain connects TRBV6-5 to TRBJ2-2; D call uncertain. This receptor was obtained from a woman between 50 and 59 years old with acute or convalescent COVID-19. Sequences were obtained from peripheral blood. DNA for the CDR3: TGTGCCACCTTAACGCCAAACCCGGTGGAGCTGTTTTTT. Encoded protein: CATLTPNPVELFF.